This is a list of T cell receptor beta chains from one sample in a study of blood T cell repertoires in COVID-19. Libraries were prepared by immunoSEQ multiplex PCR; TCRdb keeps only in-frame clonotypes and omits some of them. Altogether more than 200,000 clones are present, about 86% being singletons, with the ten largest covering 2% to 2.5%. The sample comprised peripheral blood. Source of these receptors: a woman between 45 and 60 years old with acute or convalescent COVID-19. Both conserved end residues are part of each CDR3. D genes are given only for firm matches. Clone size is shown for a subset of rows, as once, few, many or a class of expanded clone.

v_gene	abundance	d_gene	j_gene	CDR3aa	CDR3nt
TRBV10-3	-	-	TRBJ2-7	CAISDFSEQYF	TGTGCCATCAGTGATTTCTCCGAGCAGTACTTC
TRBV30	-	TRBD1	TRBJ2-5	CAWVRTGEKTQYF	TGTGCCTGGGTACGGACAGGGGAAAAGACCCAGTACTTC
TRBV5-1	-	-	TRBJ1-1	CASSLVSENTEAFF	TGCGCCAGCAGCTTGGTCAGTGAGAACACTGAAGCTTTCTTT
TRBV5-1	-	TRBD1	TRBJ1-2	CASSPGQGLLDGYTF	TGCGCCAGCAGCCCGGGACAGGGTCTGCTTGACGGCTACACCTTC
TRBV5-1	once	TRBD2	TRBJ2-1	CASSLALAGYNEQFF	TGCGCCAGCAGCTTGGCTCTAGCGGGGTACAATGAGCAGTTCTTC
TRBV7-8	once	TRBD1	TRBJ1-1	CASSLGDRGAEAFF	TGTGCCAGCAGCTTAGGGGACAGGGGGGCTGAAGCTTTCTTT
TRBV7-2	-	TRBD1	TRBJ2-7	CASSSQGAQSYEQYF	TGTGCCAGCAGCTCTCAGGGGGCCCAATCCTACGAGCAGTACTTC
TRBV6-4	-	TRBD1	TRBJ1-2	CASSDTGQGRSGYTF	TGTGCCAGCAGTGACACCGGACAGGGAAGAAGCGGCTACACCTTC
TRBV14	-	TRBD1	TRBJ1-2	CASSQLDRGSNGYTF	TGTGCCAGCAGCCAGCTGGACAGGGGCAGCAATGGCTACACCTTC
TRBV6-5	-	-	TRBJ2-3	CASSYSIRDGTDTQYF	TGTGCCAGCAGTTACTCGATCCGGGATGGGACAGATACGCAGTATTTT
TRBV7-3	-	TRBD2	TRBJ2-3	CASSLGGGIDTQYF	TGTGCCAGCAGCTTAGGCGGGGGGATAGATACGCAGTATTTT
TRBV9	-	-	TRBJ2-5	CASSVSLAAETQYF	TGTGCCAGCAGCGTATCATTAGCGGCAGAGACCCAGTACTTC
TRBV9	-	-	TRBJ2-7	CASSVGHSSTYEQYF	TGTGCCAGCAGCGTAGGGCACAGCTCTACCTACGAGCAGTACTTC
TRBV21-1	-	-	TRBJ2-3	CASSLDSGRLLCTDTQYF	TGTGCCAGCAGCTTGGATAGCGGGAGGCTACTCTGCACAGATACGCAGTATTTT
TRBV6-5	-	-	TRBJ1-3	CASSLVRDGNTIYF	TGTGCCAGCAGTCTAGTCAGGGATGGAAACACCATATATTTT
TRBV7-3	-	-	TRBJ1-6	CASSLQGNNSPLHF	TGTGCCAGCAGCTTACAGGGGAATAATTCACCCCTCCACTTT
TRBV4-1	-	TRBD2	TRBJ2-1	CASSQPLGLAGVNEQFF	TGCGCCAGCAGCCAACCTCTCGGGCTAGCGGGAGTCAATGAGCAGTTCTTC
TRBV7-9	-	TRBD2	TRBJ2-2	CASSPLAGIDTGELFF	TGTGCCAGCAGCCCTTTAGCGGGGATAGACACCGGGGAGCTGTTTTTT
TRBV30	-	TRBD1	TRBJ2-3	CAWSLTGTGPDTQYF	TGTGCCTGGAGTTTAACGGGGACAGGGCCAGATACGCAGTATTTT
TRBV5-1	-	-	TRBJ1-2	CASSLDGDYGYTF	TGCGCCAGCAGCTTGGACGGTGACTATGGCTACACCTTC
TRBV18	-	-	TRBJ2-5	CASSPGDKQETQYF	TGTGCCAGCTCACCGGGGGACAAACAAGAGACCCAGTACTTC
TRBV18	once	-	TRBJ1-4	CASSPATGNEKLFF	TGTGCCAGCTCACCGGCCACAGGGAATGAAAAACTGTTTTTT
TRBV15	-	-	TRBJ1-5	CATSRVDGQWQPQHF	TGTGCCACCAGCAGAGTAGATGGGCAGTGGCAGCCCCAGCATTTT
TRBV27	few	TRBD1	TRBJ1-6	CASTPDRGNSPLHF	TGTGCCAGCACTCCCGACAGGGGGAATTCACCCCTCCACTTT
TRBV14	-	TRBD2	TRBJ2-5	CASSRTSGSETQYF	TGTGCCAGCAGCCGGACTAGCGGGAGTGAGACCCAGTACTTC
TRBV3-1/TRBV3-2	few	TRBD1	TRBJ2-7	CASSPWDRENEQYF	TGTGCCAGCAGCCCCTGGGACAGGGAAAACGAGCAGTACTTC
TRBV28	-	-	TRBJ1-5	CASCFGGLGGGQPQHF	TGTGCCAGCTGTTTTGGGGGCCTGGGAGGGGGTCAGCCCCAGCATTTT
TRBV7-2	-	-	TRBJ2-7	CASSLASGPTEQYF	TGTGCCAGCAGCTTAGCTAGCGGACCTACGGAGCAGTACTTC
TRBV6-4	-	-	TRBJ1-5	CASRFGEASNQPQHF	TGTGCCAGCAGGTTCGGGGAGGCGAGCAATCAGCCCCAGCATTTT
TRBV7-8	-	-	TRBJ1-1	CASSLAGGGFTEAFF	TGTGCCAGCAGCTTAGCAGGGGGGGGCTTCACTGAAGCTTTCTTT
TRBV19	-	-	TRBJ2-4	CASSMGTYGTKNIQYF	TGTGCCAGTAGTATGGGGACATATGGGACCAAAAACATTCAGTACTTC
TRBV4-1	-	-	TRBJ2-2	CASSQVRGGNTGELFF	TGCGCCAGCAGCCAAGTGCGAGGAGGCAACACCGGGGAGCTGTTTTTT
TRBV5-1	-	TRBD2	TRBJ2-7	CASSTLADYEQYF	TGCGCCAGCAGCACACTAGCGGACTACGAGCAGTACTTC
TRBV5-8	-	-	TRBJ2-3	CASSLGQSTDTQYF	TGTGCCAGCAGCTTAGGACAAAGCACAGATACGCAGTATTTT
TRBV4-1	-	-	TRBJ2-7	CASSPKGEGYEQYF	TGCGCCAGCAGCCCCAAGGGGGAGGGGTACGAGCAGTACTTC
TRBV5-4	-	TRBD1	TRBJ2-5	CASSLRQGAEETQYF	TGTGCCAGCAGCTTGAGGCAGGGGGCCGAGGAGACCCAGTACTTC
TRBV2	-	TRBD2	TRBJ2-7	CAGTSGGAYEQYF	TGTGCCGGTACTAGCGGGGGGGCTTACGAGCAGTACTTC
TRBV6-2/TRBV6-3	once	-	TRBJ2-1	CASSYAPGALNEQFF	TGTGCCAGCAGTTACGCCCCAGGGGCCCTCAATGAGCAGTTCTTC
TRBV4-1	-	TRBD1	TRBJ1-2	CASSQEGRGPGGYTF	TGCGCCAGCAGCCAAGAGGGCAGGGGGCCAGGCGGCTACACCTTC
TRBV30	-	-	TRBJ1-4	CAWSRQGWDEKLFF	TGTGCCTGGAGCCGGCAGGGATGGGATGAAAAACTGTTTTTT
TRBV11-3	-	-	TRBJ1-2	CASSLDGYDRSGYTF	TGTGCCAGCAGCTTAGACGGTTACGACAGGTCGGGCTACACCTTC
TRBV19	-	-	TRBJ1-3	CASSPYTGSSSGNTIYF	TGTGCCAGTAGTCCTTATACAGGCAGCAGCTCTGGAAACACCATATATTTT
TRBV5-3	-	-	TRBJ2-7	CARHHTKQYF	TGTGCCAGACACCACACCAAGCAGTACTTC
TRBV19	-	-	TRBJ1-5	CASNPGYGNQPQHF	TGTGCCAGTAATCCAGGGTATGGCAATCAGCCCCAGCATTTT
TRBV10-3	-	TRBD1	TRBJ2-7	CAISVSESAGGGEQYF	TGTGCCATCAGTGTAAGTGAGTCGGCAGGGGGTGGTGAGCAGTACTTC